This T cell receptor beta chain was profiled in a study of T-cell memory formation after mild COVID-19 (dated by TCRdb to the early 2020s). About the investigation overall: TCR sequence clusters from the two donors were found to be largely donor specific. T-cell clones expanding and contracting after mild COVID-19 in a couple of donors were tracked by longitudinal TCRalpha and TCRbeta repertoire sequencing. Two young, previously healthy adult volunteers made up the cohort, one male and one female. The paper as a whole reports these results and caveats: Some responding clones were detected in pre-infection memory, suggesting pre-existing cross-reactive memory T cells joined the SARS-CoV-2 response. Whether the second-wave clones peaking on day 37 were SARS-CoV-2 specific was not confirmed. Contracting CD4+ clones appeared mostly in the CM and EM memory subsets, whereas CD8+ clones were enriched in EMRA. From day 15 to 85, contracting clones showed balanced CD4/CD8 phenotypes, whereas a second wave of clones that expanded from day 15 to 37 leaned towards CD4+. The study covered only a couple of mild cases, and larger cohorts including severe cases with pre-infection samples were considered necessary.

Ficoll-Paque density gradient centrifugation was used to isolate PBMCs. The listed sequencing device is Illumina NovaSeq 6000. TCRalpha and TCRbeta cDNA libraries were constructed by 5'RACE with constant-segment primers, with sample barcodes and unique molecular identifiers being introduced. RNA was extracted from every sample with Trizol reagent. The libraries were amplified in two PCR steps, and the second step added a second sample barcode and Illumina TruSeq adapters. Sequencing of the libraries was done on an Illumina NovaSeq, producing 2 x 150 bp paired-end reads. The published analysis was carried out like this. Reads were demultiplexed and collapsed into UMI-guided consensus sequences with migec v1.2.7. Using mixcr v2.1.11, the UMI consensuses were aligned to TRA and TRB V and J templates and assembled into clonotypes. A clonotype was counted as expanded or contracted only if both edgeR and NoisET called the change significant, with noise models trained on biological replicates. edgeR calls used a false discovery rate-adjusted p below 0.01 and a log2 fold-change threshold of 1. As an exploratory analysis of dynamics, max-normalized trajectories of the 1000 most abundant clonotypes were examined with PCA combined with hierarchical clustering. Each responding clone was given a CD4 or CD8 phenotype based on the CD4+ and CD8+ repertoires, which had been sequenced separately. The public reads were reanalyzed by TCRdb: fastp trimming at Q25, MiXCR alignment, in-frame beta chains only. CDR3 protein duplicates are merged, each entry listing the most common genes and DNA. The V and J calls come from TCRdb's annotation, not from the publication. Recorded for this sample are 84,000 or so distinct CDR3 sequences; 11% to 15% of them occurred a single time. The ten largest clones add up to 25% to 35% of the sample.

The sample holds a few counts of this clonotype. What this receptor recognizes is not known. Per-base qualities were not stored, and no clone one base away is much larger. The sequenced sample was PBMCs or a T cell subset sorted from them (not recorded which). The clonotype was recovered from an adult woman who had mild COVID-19 (a few samples of this study predate the infection). The sample titles of this study are shuffled in the database, so cell type and time point are left out; the donor was told from shared clones.

In nucleotide form, the sequence is TGTGCCAGCAGCGGATCCGGGACGGCTTCCTACGAGCAGTACTTC. It encodes CASSGSGTASYEQYF. This receptor chain uses TRBV9 and TRBJ2-7; the D region may be TRBD1 or TRBD2, each matching 5 bases equally. The CDR1 and CDR2 encoded by the germline V gene are SGDLS and YYNGEE. There are 15 amino acids in the CDR3, from cysteine to phenylalanine inclusive. Only the CDR3 part of the read is kept: 45 bases, read in frame from the first base. V is clipped by 3 bases and J by 1 base, and the sequence between their germline boundaries is 14 bases long.